Sequencing of this TCR beta chain was carried out in a study of CD8+ T cells in alopecia areata. The treatment was: oral pan-JAK inhibitor, 5-10 mg twice daily. cDNA prepared by RNA extraction and subsequent reverse transcription served as the template for sequencing. Produced via immunoSEQ multiplex PCR; TCRdb's table is partial and in-frame only. The data show about 130,000 clones, about 56% seen once. This CDR3 has 15 amino acids. Germline V gene sequence: CDR1 SGHVS, CDR2 FNYEAQ. V lost 5 bases and J lost 3; bases outside the gene matches: 6. This clone was observed once. This sequence was found in a human donor with alopecia areata. The chain has TRBV7-6 and TRBJ2-1; 8 bases agree with TRBD1. Sequenced material: CD8+ T cells sorted from blood, taken at week 4, from a patient treated with tofacitinib. In nucleotides, the CDR3 is TGTGCCAGCAGCGCAGGACAGGGCCTCTACAATGAGCAGTTCTTC. Translating gives CASSAGQGLYNEQFF.